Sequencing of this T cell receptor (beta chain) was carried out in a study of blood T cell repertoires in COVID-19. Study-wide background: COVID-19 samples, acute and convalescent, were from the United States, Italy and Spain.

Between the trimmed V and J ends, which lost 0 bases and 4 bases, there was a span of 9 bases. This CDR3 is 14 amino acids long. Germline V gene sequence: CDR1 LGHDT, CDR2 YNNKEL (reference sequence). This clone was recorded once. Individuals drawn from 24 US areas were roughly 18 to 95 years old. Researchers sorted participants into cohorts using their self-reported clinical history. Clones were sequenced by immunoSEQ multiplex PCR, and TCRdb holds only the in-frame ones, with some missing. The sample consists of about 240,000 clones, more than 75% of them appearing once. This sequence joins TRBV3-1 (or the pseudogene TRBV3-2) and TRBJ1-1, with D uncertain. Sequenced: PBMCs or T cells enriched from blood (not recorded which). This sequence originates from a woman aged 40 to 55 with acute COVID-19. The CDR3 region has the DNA TGTGCCAGCAGCCAAGACCTGGGCATCACTGAAGCTTTCTTT. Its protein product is CASSQDLGITEAFF.